Listed here are 19 T cell receptor beta chains from one sample, sequenced in a study of cytomegalovirus exposure and HLA in healthy donors. This table comes from immunoSEQ multiplex PCR, and its TCRdb copy is limited to in-frame clones, with some not included. In the table there are fewer than 250,000 clones, 86% of which are singletons. What was sequenced was PBMCs. The origin of the receptors is a young woman in good health and CMV-seronegative.

This sequence joins TRBV7-9 and TRBJ2-7; possible D gene TRBD2, 6 bases. Germline CDR1 reads SEHNR; CDR2 reads FQNEAQ (reference sequence). Deletions cut 7 bases from V and 0 bases from J, with 16 bases between. The CDR3 covers 15 residues. The CDR3 loop reads CASNPRQEGSYEQYF. Here the CDR3 DNA reads TGTGCCAGCAACCCCCGGCAGGAGGGCTCCTACGAGCAGTACTTC.

The chain combines TRBV11-2 with TRBJ2-5; 8 bases match TRBD2. The CDR3 has 14 amino acids. Trimming took 3 bases from V and 1 from J; bases not matched to a gene: 1. CDR1 and CDR2 (germline): SGHAT, FQNNGV. The CDR3 DNA sequence: TGTGCCAGCAGCTTCGGGACTAGCCAAGAGACCCAGTACTTC. Protein product: CASSFGTSQETQYF. The full variable domain, completed using reference TRBV11-2 and TRBJ2-5, is EAGVAQSPRYKIIEKRQSVAFWCNPISGHATLYWYQQILGQGPKLLIQFQNNGVVDDSQLPKDRFSAERLKGVDSTLKIQPAKLEDSAVYLCASSFGTSQETQYFGPGTRLLVL.

The V and J genes are TRBV6-1 and TRBJ2-7, with 13 bases fitting TRBD2. The germline gives CDR1 MNHNS, CDR2 SASEGT. This CDR3 region has 17 residues. J was trimmed by 0 bases and V by 4 bases; bases with no gene match: 6. CDR3 DNA: TGTGCCAGCAGTGGACTAGCGGGAGGCCCTAGCTCCTACGAGCAGTACTTC. This translates into CASSGLAGGPSSYEQYF.

This chain joins TRBV5-4 and TRBJ1-2; 11 bases line up with TRBD1. CDR3 size: 14 residues. The germline gives CDR1 SGHNT, CDR2 YYREEE (reference sequence). Losses at the gene ends were 0 bases for V and 11 bases for J; bases not matched to a gene: 6. CDR3 amino acids: CASSLGGTGGEYTF. Written as DNA, the CDR3 is TGTGCCAGCAGCTTGGGTGGGACAGGGGGTGAATACACCTTC.

The V and J genes are TRBV5-1 and TRBJ2-7; possibly TRBD2 for D (5 bases). The CDR3 loop spans 12 amino acids. With 4 bases removed from V and 3 bases from J, the gap between germline ends came to 8 bases. Germline V gene data show CDR1 as SGHRS and CDR2 as YFSETQ. The CDR3 nucleotides are TGCGCCAGCAGCATTACTAGCTACGAGCAGTACTTC. It is translated as CASSITSYEQYF. Using reference TRBV5-1 and TRBJ2-7 for the parts outside the CDR3, the full variable domain is KAGVTQTPRYLIKTRGQQVTLSCSPISGHRSVSWYQQTPGQGLQFLFEYFSETQRNKGNFPGRFSGRQFSNSRSEMNVSTLELGDSALYLCASSITSYEQYFGPGTRLTVT.

V usage is TRBV5-4 and J usage is TRBJ1-2, with D tentatively TRBD1 (5 bases). The CDR3 covers 14 residues. Trimming shortened V by 2 bases and J by 2 bases, and 10 bases separated the two germline ends. Germline V gives CDR1 SGHNT, CDR2 YYREEE (reference sequence). The CDR3 DNA reads TGTGCCAGCAGCTTCCAGGGATTCAACTATGGCTACACCTTC. Translating it yields CASSFQGFNYGYTF.

The rearrangement joins TRBV5-1 to TRBJ1-2, with TRBD1 matching 8 bases. The J segment lost 6 bases and the V segment lost 5 bases, leaving 9 bases of the junction unmatched. Germline assignment: CDR1 SGHRS and CDR2 YFSETQ. The CDR3 contains 14 residues. This CDR3 reads CASSWNQGANGYTF. Here the CDR3 DNA reads TGCGCCAGCAGTTGGAACCAGGGGGCGAATGGCTACACCTTC.

The genes are TRBV30 and TRBJ1-2, with a tentative D call TRBD1 (5 bases). Looked up from germline, CDR1 is GTSNPN and CDR2 is SVGIG (reference sequence). The CDR3 loop spans 13 amino acids. The V and J ends lost 8 bases and 0 bases respectively, with 13 bases between them. Here the CDR3 DNA reads TGTGCCGGAAGACAGTTAGCTAACTATGGCTACACCTTC. Protein sequence: CAGRQLANYGYTF.

This rearrangement joins TRBV6-1 to TRBJ2-7; a possible D gene is TRBD1 (6 bases). The CDR3 sequence is 15 residues long. V lost 3 bases to trimming and J lost 2 bases, with 14 bases between them. Germline V gene sequence: CDR1 MNHNS, CDR2 SASEGT. CDR3 coding DNA: TGTGCCAGCAGTGACCCTTACAGGGTCGCCTACGAGCAGTACTTC. It specifies CASSDPYRVAYEQYF.

The table lists this clone with a few counts. The chain employs TRBV7-8 and TRBJ1-5; no definite D call. The V end was cut by 4 bases, the J end by 0 bases, with 10 bases between. From germline, CDR1 is SGHVS and CDR2 FQNEAQ. This CDR3 is built from 15 residues. The CDR3 nucleotides are TGTGCCAGCAGCTCACAGTATCTTAGCAATCAGCCCCAGCATTTT. Translation: CASSSQYLSNQPQHF.

CDR3 DNA: TGCGCCAGCAGCCAAGTGGGACTAGCGGGAGGCTATGAGCAGTTCTTC. This codes for CASSQVGLAGGYEQFF. This chain connects TRBV4-1 to TRBJ2-1; 15 positions match TRBD2. CDR1 is MGHRA and CDR2 is YSYEKL in the germline V gene. The CDR3 covers 16 residues. Trimming at V came to 1 base and at J to 8 bases, leaving 3 bases not matched to a gene.

The chain links TRBV7-8 to TRBJ2-1; the match to TRBD2 covers 9 bases. The J segment lost 5 bases and the V segment lost 0 bases, leaving 2 bases of the junction unmatched. Germline V gives CDR1 SGHVS, CDR2 FQNEAQ. The CDR3 consists of 15 residues. The CDR3 DNA reads TGTGCCAGCAGCTTAGCCAGCGGGGGGAACAATGAGCAGTTCTTC. Protein: CASSLASGGNNEQFF.

The CDR3 here is CASSQAFGASGETQYF. Written as DNA, the CDR3 is TGCGCCAGCAGCCAAGCATTTGGGGCTAGCGGGGAGACCCAGTACTTC. This chain joins TRBV4-1 and TRBJ2-5; 8 nucleotides agree with TRBD2. With V trimmed by 1 base and J by 5 bases, 9 bases remained unmatched. This CDR3 has 16 amino acids. Germline CDR1 and CDR2: MGHRA and YSYEKL.

V gene TRBV11-2 combines with J gene TRBJ1-2; 9 nucleotides match TRBD1. The CDR3 spans 13 residues. V lost 4 bases, J lost 3 bases, and 0 bases stayed unmatched. The germline V gene encodes CDR1 SGHAT and CDR2 FQNNGV. This CDR3 is CASSWDRDYGYTF. The CDR3 DNA follows: TGTGCCAGCAGCTGGGACAGGGACTATGGCTACACCTTC.

This clone is a singleton in its sample. CDR3 loop: CSVLPNRGGNTIYF. For the CDR3, the DNA is TGCAGCGTCCTACCTAACAGGGGGGGAAACACCATATATTTT. The chain recombines TRBV29-1 with TRBJ1-3; 8 nucleotides match TRBD1. J gave up 4 bases and V 6 bases, and 8 bases lay outside the gene matches. CDR1 is SQVTM, CDR2 ANQGSEA, per germline. The CDR3 consists of 14 residues.

The chain carries TRBV30 and TRBJ1-2, with 8 positions matching TRBD1. CDR3 length: 11 amino acids. With V trimmed by 8 bases and J by 8 bases, 7 bases remained unmatched. Germline V gene data show CDR1 as GTSNPN and CDR2 as SVGIG (reference sequence). The DNA for the CDR3 is TGTGCCGGGATGACAGGGGACGGCTACACCTTC. This sequence encodes CAGMTGDGYTF.

This chain connects TRBV6-6 to TRBJ2-7, with a possible D match to TRBD2 (6 bases). Per the germline V gene, CDR1 is MNHNY and CDR2 is SVGAGI (reference sequence). CDR3 length: 13 residues. The V gene lost 7 bases and the J gene lost 13 bases, with 23 bases spanning the gap. The CDR3 DNA reads TGTGCCAGCACTCCAGCCGGGACCCAGACTAGATACTTC. Amino acid sequence: CASTPAGTQTRYF.

The J gene is TRBJ2-1, the V gene TRBV9; 9 bases map to TRBD2. Germline assignment: CDR1 SGDLS and CDR2 YYNGEE. Unmatched junction bases numbered 9, after V lost 4 bases and J lost 4 bases. The length of the CDR3 is 16 residues. CDR3 bases: TGTGCCAGCAGCCCCATTAGCGGGAGTTTTTACAATGAGCAGTTCTTC. Protein sequence: CASSPISGSFYNEQFF.

The chain links TRBV5-1 to TRBJ2-7; 8 bases line up with TRBD1. Germline trimming cut 6 bases from V and 1 base from J; bases unmatched to any gene: 6. The germline gives CDR1 SGHRS, CDR2 YFSETQ. CDR3 length: 14 residues. CDR3 amino acids: CASMSGGMSYEQYF. The CDR3 coding sequence is TGCGCCAGCATGTCAGGGGGCATGTCCTACGAGCAGTACTTC.